This T cell receptor beta chain originates from a study of blood T cell repertoires in COVID-19. About the research overall: Samples taken during acute and convalescent COVID-19 were collected in the United States, Italy and Spain. Nucleic acid was either cDNA or gDNA, and it came from T cells, B-cell-depleted T cells, or PBMCs.

Germline V gene lookup returns CDR1 LNHDA and CDR2 SQIVND (reference sequence). The CDR3 has 14 amino acids. Trimming left V 3 bases short and J 0 bases short, with 9 bases between. Patients in Seattle were enrolled during active infection, then followed longitudinally. Authors' processing steps: Quantification of nucleated cells was approximated via reference gene primer amplification. The table came from immunoSEQ multiplex PCR; TCRdb's copy has only in-frame clones and leaves some out. V and J calls and clone size are as listed in that table; D and trimming were resolved from the DNA. The table shows roughly 75,000 clones, with 70% to 90% occurring only once. This clone was seen a handful of times.

The chain has TRBV19 and TRBJ2-7; the D is unclear. Sequencing used peripheral blood. This TCR was recovered from a man aged 80 or over with COVID-19, enrolled during active disease. In nucleotides, the CDR3 is TGTGCCAGTAGTATGTACGTGAGCTCCTACGAGCAGTACTTC. Protein product: CASSMYVSSYEQYF.